Given below is one T cell receptor (beta chain) in context. The germline V and J ends were trimmed by 3 bases and 0 bases, with 9 bases remaining between them. CDR1 and CDR2 from the germline V gene are GTSNPN and SVGIG (reference sequence). CDR3 length: 15 residues. This entry comes from a study of blood T cell repertoires in COVID-19. Profiling relied on immunoSEQ multiplex PCR, and the TCRdb table lists in-frame clones only, not all of them. The table has 130,000 to 150,000 clones, more than 75% seen once; the top ten hold about 11%. The chain carries TRBV30 and TRBJ2-6; D is undetermined. The sequence was obtained from a man in his sixties who had recovered from COVID-19. The sample was PBMCs or T cells enriched from blood (not recorded which). CDR3 bases: TGTGCCTGGAGCATCCCAGTCTCTGGGGCCAACGTCCTGACTTTC. Translated, it gives CAWSIPVSGANVLTF.